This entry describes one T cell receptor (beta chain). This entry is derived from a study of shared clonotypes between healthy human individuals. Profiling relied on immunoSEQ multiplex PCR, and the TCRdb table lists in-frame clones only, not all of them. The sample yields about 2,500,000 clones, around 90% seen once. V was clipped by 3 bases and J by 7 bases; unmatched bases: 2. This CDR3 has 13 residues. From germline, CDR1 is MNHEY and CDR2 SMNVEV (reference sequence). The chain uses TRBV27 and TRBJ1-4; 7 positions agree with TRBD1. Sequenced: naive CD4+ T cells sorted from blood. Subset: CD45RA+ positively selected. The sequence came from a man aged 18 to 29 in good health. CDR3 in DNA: TGTGCCAGCAGTTTGGAGGGGGCTGAAAAACTGTTTTTT. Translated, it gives CASSLEGAEKLFF.